The 27 T cell receptor beta chains presented below share a single source sample, sequenced in a study of CD8 T cells in Susac syndrome. cDNA came from roughly 0.47 to 1 ug RNA primed by random hexamers. TCRdb fed the immunoSEQ multiplex PCR reads into MiXCR, producing one record per CDR3 protein. Of under 200,000 distinct CDR3 sequences in the sample, roughly 94% were seen once. The specimen sequenced was CD4+ T cells from PBMCs. Source of these receptors: a human donor with Susac syndrome.

The chain couples TRBV20-1 to TRBJ2-3, with TRBD2 as a possible D gene (6 bases). Germline lookup yields CDR1 DFQATT and CDR2 SNEGSKA (reference sequence). CDR3 length: 15 residues. Trimming cost V 3 bases and J 2 bases, with 15 bases left between them. The CDR3 nucleotides are TGCAGTGCTAGCCGAGCGGGTGCCTCCACAGATACGCAGTATTTT. This encodes CSASRAGASTDTQYF.

The chain links TRBV28 to TRBJ1-3; D possibly corresponds to TRBD1 (5 bases). This CDR3 is 14 amino acids long. Trimming shortened V by 8 bases and J by 4 bases, and 15 bases separated the two germline ends. Germline V gene data show CDR1 as MDHEN and CDR2 as SYDVKM. The CDR3 region has the DNA TGTGCCAGCTTATCTCCCGGGGACGGAAACACCATATATTTT. It specifies CASLSPGDGNTIYF. The complete variable domain, with remaining parts taken from reference TRBV28 and TRBJ1-3, reads DVKVTQSSRYLVKRTGEKVFLECVQDMDHENMFWYRQDPGLGLRLIYFSYDVKMKEKGDIPEGYSVSREKKERFSLILESASTNQTSMYLCASLSPGDGNTIYFGEGSWLTVV.

This CDR3 reads CASSLEQETQYF. The CDR3 region has the DNA TGCGCCAGCAGCTTGGAGCAAGAGACCCAGTACTTC. The J gene is TRBJ2-5, the V gene TRBV5-1, with D hard to call. CDR3 length: 12 residues. CDR1 and CDR2 from the germline V gene are SGHRS and YFSETQ. V was cut by 0 bases and J by 2 bases, with 2 bases left in between.

V gene TRBV30 combines with J gene TRBJ1-1; no definite D call. The V gene's germline CDR1 is GTSNPN and CDR2 SVGIG (reference sequence). The CDR3 runs 15 residues. The germline V and J ends were trimmed by 0 bases and 0 bases, with 11 bases remaining between them. As DNA, the CDR3 is TGTGCCTGGAGTGTAGGGCAGATCATGAACACTGAAGCTTTCTTT. Residues: CAWSVGQIMNTEAFF.

The genes are TRBV7-2 and TRBJ2-3; D unclear. Trimming pared 0 bases from V and 3 bases from J, leaving 7 bases between. Germline CDR1 SGHTA, CDR2 FQGNSA. The CDR3 runs to 14 residues. This CDR3 is CASSLAPNTDTQYF. The CDR3 coding sequence is TGTGCCAGCAGCTTAGCCCCTAATACAGATACGCAGTATTTT.

This chain links TRBV30 with TRBJ2-7; D unclear. Germline V lookup: CDR1 GTSNPN, CDR2 SVGIG (reference sequence). The CDR3 is 12 residues long. Trimming took off 5 bases at V and 5 bases at J, with 13 bases between the two ends. CDR3 region: CAWLRVNNEQYF. The CDR3 nucleotides read TGTGCCTGGCTCCGGGTAAACAACGAGCAGTACTTC.

The sample holds one count of this clonotype. The V and J genes are TRBV25-1 and TRBJ2-3; D is uncertain. Germline V lookup: CDR1 MGHDK, CDR2 SYGVNS. The germline V and J ends were trimmed by 0 bases and 7 bases, with 11 bases remaining between them. The CDR3 is 14 residues long. DNA for the CDR3: TGTGCCAGCAGTGAATATTCGGGCGGCAATACGCAGTATTTT. Amino acids: CASSEYSGGNTQYF. The full variable domain, rest sourced from reference TRBV25-1 and TRBJ2-3, is EADIYQTPRYLVIGTGKKITLECSQTMGHDKMYWYQQDPGMELHLIHYSYGVNSTEKGDLSSESTVSRIRTEHFPLTLESARPSHTSQYLCASSEYSGGNTQYFGPGTRLTVL.

The gene calls are TRBV3-1 and TRBJ1-2, with a weak D call TRBD1 (5 bases). V was shortened by 3 bases and J by 4 bases, with 9 bases between the two germline ends. Per germline, CDR1 LGHDT and CDR2 YNNKEL (reference sequence). The CDR3 is 13 amino acids. The CDR3 nucleotides are TGTGCCAGCAGCCAGGGGCTGGTCTATGGCTACACCTTC. Protein product: CASSQGLVYGYTF.

The chain has TRBV6-4 and TRBJ1-3; D is unresolved. CDR1 is MRHNA and CDR2 is SNTAGT in the germline V gene. Deletions cut 0 bases from V and 9 bases from J, with 6 bases between. The CDR3 contains 12 residues. The DNA for the CDR3 is TGTGCCAGCAGTGACTCAGGGTCCACCATATATTTT. It specifies CASSDSGSTIYF.

This sequence joins TRBV6-2 or TRBV6-3 and TRBJ2-2; D uncertain. V lost 8 bases to trimming and J lost 8 bases, with 12 bases between them. Germline loops: CDR1 MNHEY, CDR2 SVGEGT. The CDR3 sequence is 12 residues long. The CDR3 here is CASGRSRGELFF. The CDR3 DNA reads as TGTGCCAGCGGACGGTCGAGGGGGGAGCTGTTTTTT.

The rearrangement links TRBV7-2 to TRBJ2-2; D tentatively fits TRBD1 or TRBD2 (5 bases each). The germline gives CDR1 SGHTA, CDR2 FQGNSA. This CDR3 has 14 amino acids. Trimming shortened V by 7 bases and J by 4 bases, and 13 bases separated the two germline ends. Here the CDR3 reads CASKPGQGTGELFF. The CDR3 DNA is TGTGCCAGCAAGCCGGGGCAGGGCACCGGGGAGCTGTTTTTT.

This chain links TRBV5-4 with TRBJ1-2; TRBD1 might be the D (5 bases). Per germline, CDR1 SGHNT and CDR2 YYREEE (reference sequence). The CDR3 has 15 residues. The V end lost 1 base, the J end lost 4 bases, and 14 bases lay between the germline ends. The DNA of the CDR3 is TGTGCCAGCAGCTTGCACGACAGAGTGGGCTATGGCTACACCTTC. Its translation is CASSLHDRVGYGYTF.

The chain combines TRBV19 with TRBJ2-1; 8 bases are shared with TRBD2. The CDR3 has 15 residues. V shed 3 bases, J shed 0 bases, and the junction held 1 base outside the gene matches. CDR1 and CDR2 (germline): LNHDA, SQIVND (reference sequence). CDR3: CASSISGSSYNEQFF. The CDR3 DNA follows: TGTGCCAGTAGTATCAGCGGGAGCTCCTACAATGAGCAGTTCTTC.

This clonotype has a single count. The chain employs TRBV10-3 and TRBJ1-1; TRBD1 agrees at 7 bases. Per the germline V gene, CDR1 is ENHRY and CDR2 is SYGVKD. CDR3 length: 15 amino acids. J gave up 1 base and V 11 bases, and 13 bases lay outside the gene matches. In nucleotides, the CDR3 is TGTGCCCCGTCCCAGGGGGGGCTCACGAACACTGAAGCTTTCTTT. Translating gives CAPSQGGLTNTEAFF.

The V gene is TRBV6-5, the J gene TRBJ1-2; no definite D call. V was pared by 6 bases and J by 4 bases, with 15 bases between. Germline CDR1 MNHEY, CDR2 SVGAGI. The length of the CDR3 is 14 residues. CDR3 coding DNA: TGTGCCAGCAGAGCCCCGGGCCTTGGCTATGGCTACACCTTC. Encoded protein: CASRAPGLGYGYTF.

The rearrangement joins TRBV27 to TRBJ2-2, with D possibly matching TRBD2 (5 bases). Germline V lookup: CDR1 MNHEY, CDR2 SMNVEV (reference sequence). CDR3 length: 14 residues. Trimming cost V 5 bases and J 6 bases, with 13 bases left between them. The CDR3 reads CASSPTGIPGELFF. The CDR3 nucleotides read TGTGCCAGCAGTCCCACCGGGATCCCCGGGGAGCTGTTTTTT.

This sequence joins TRBV7-2 and TRBJ1-5, with a possible D match to TRBD1 (5 bases). Looked up from germline, CDR1 is SGHTA and CDR2 is FQGNSA. The V gene lost 5 bases and the J gene lost 1 base, with 18 bases spanning the gap. The CDR3 covers 17 residues. CDR3 in amino acids: CASSIGPRTQSNQPQHF. The DNA of the CDR3 is TGTGCCAGCAGCATCGGGCCTCGGACACAAAGCAATCAGCCCCAGCATTTT.

The genes are TRBV11-2 and TRBJ2-3, with TRBD1 as a possible D gene (6 bases). The germline gives CDR1 SGHAT, CDR2 FQNNGV. V lost 2 bases and J lost 4, with 10 bases in between. The CDR3 sequence is 14 residues long. CDR3 residues: CASSLRGGADTQYF. CDR3 sequence (DNA): TGTGCCAGCAGCTTACGAGGGGGTGCAGATACGCAGTATTTT.

The V call is TRBV18, the J call TRBJ2-1; 7 nucleotides agree with TRBD2. This CDR3 has 16 amino acids. V shed 0 bases, J shed 4 bases, and the junction held 6 bases outside the gene matches. Germline CDR1 reads KGHSH; CDR2 reads LQKENI. The CDR3 loop reads CASSPPIRGDYNEQFF. Written as DNA, the CDR3 is TGTGCCAGCTCACCACCCATCCGGGGGGATTACAATGAGCAGTTCTTC.

The chain is built from TRBV11-2 and TRBJ2-5; 12 nucleotides agree with TRBD2. In germline, CDR1 is SGHAT, CDR2 FQNNGV. The CDR3 runs to 16 residues. V lost 1 base to trimming and J lost 3 bases; unmatched junction nucleotides: 3. Here the CDR3 reads CASSLGASGGEETQYF. In DNA form, the CDR3 reads TGTGCCAGCAGCTTAGGGGCTAGCGGGGGGGAAGAGACCCAGTACTTC.

This chain connects TRBV5-1 to TRBJ2-7; maybe TRBD1 (6 bases). CDR1 is SGHRS and CDR2 is YFSETQ in the germline V gene. The CDR3 totals 15 residues. Trimming removed 0 bases from V and 0 bases from J, with 10 bases in between. DNA of the CDR3: TGCGCCAGCAGCTTGGGAGGGACACTCTCCTACGAGCAGTACTTC. This gives the protein CASSLGGTLSYEQYF.

This clonotype occurred once. This chain links TRBV4-2 with TRBJ1-2, with unresolved D. CDR3 length equals 15 residues. The V end lost 0 bases, the J end lost 8 bases, and 16 bases lay between the germline ends. Germline V gene lookup returns CDR1 LGHNA and CDR2 YNFKEQ. The CDR3 DNA reads as TGTGCCAGCAGCCAAGACCAATGGGCGCCGAGAGGCTACACCTTC. Its translation: CASSQDQWAPRGYTF.

The chain links TRBV7-9 to TRBJ2-3; TRBD1 matches 11 bases. Looked up from germline, CDR1 is SEHNR and CDR2 is FQNEAQ (reference sequence). CDR3 length: 17 amino acids. V was clipped by 5 bases and J by 3 bases; unmatched bases: 10. The CDR3 loop is CASSRLVGQGATDTQYF. The DNA of the CDR3 is TGTGCCAGCAGCCGACTTGTCGGACAGGGGGCAACAGATACGCAGTATTTT. The full variable domain, in which reference TRBV7-9 and TRBJ2-3 provide the parts outside the CDR3, is DTGVSQNPRHKITKRGQNVTFRCDPISEHNRLYWYRQTLGQGPEFLTYFQNEAQLEKSRLLSDRFSAERPKGSFSTLEIQRTEQGDSAMYLCASSRLVGQGATDTQYFGPGTRLTVL.

The chain employs TRBV9 and TRBJ1-2; 8 nucleotides agree with TRBD1. This CDR3 is built from 16 residues. Germline CDR1 reads SGDLS; CDR2 reads YYNGEE. V lost 2 bases to trimming and J lost 6 bases; unmatched junction nucleotides: 12. The CDR3 DNA is TGTGCCAGCAGCGTCCCGAGGACAGGGCCAGTTCATGGCTACACCTTC. Its protein product is CASSVPRTGPVHGYTF.

This chain connects TRBV5-4 to TRBJ2-2; D is perhaps TRBD1 (6 bases). The CDR3 has 15 amino acids. Germline V gene data show CDR1 as SGHNT and CDR2 as YYREEE (reference sequence). V lost 5 bases to trimming and J lost 0 bases, with 11 bases between them. CDR3 loop: CASSPRQANTGELFF. The CDR3 DNA follows: TGTGCCAGCAGTCCGAGACAGGCGAACACCGGGGAGCTGTTTTTT.

This chain joins TRBV12-3 or TRBV12-4 and TRBJ1-2; 7 nucleotides match TRBD1. The CDR3 runs to 14 residues. The ends lost 6 bases at V and 4 bases at J; junction bases unmatched: 8. CDR3 sequence reads: CASSRDRAGYGYTF. The CDR3 DNA reads TGTGCCAGCAGCCGTGACAGGGCAGGCTATGGCTACACCTTC.

The DNA of the CDR3 is TGTGCCAGCAGCTCAAAAGCGGGGGCCACAGATACGCAGTATTTT. Encoded protein: CASSSKAGATDTQYF. V usage is TRBV7-9 and J usage is TRBJ2-3; 8 bases are shared with TRBD2. The ends lost 4 bases at V and 2 bases at J; junction bases unmatched: 5. Germline CDR1 reads SEHNR; CDR2 reads FQNEAQ (reference sequence). The CDR3 contains 15 residues.